This T cell receptor beta chain was profiled in a study of graft-versus-host responses after intestinal transplantation. About the study: Each of the recipients got a multivisceral, liver-intestinal, or isolated intestinal transplant. Anti-thymocyte globulin was used for induction in all recipients, who then took tacrolimus and steroids for about three years.

Details on this clone: No antigen is known for it.

Assay used: immunoSEQ multiplex PCR; TCRdb lists only in-frame clones, some missing. The data show 80,000 to 95,000 clones, about 88% seen once. Trimming pared 2 bases from V and 4 bases from J, leaving 8 bases between. Per germline, CDR1 MDHEN and CDR2 SYDVKM. The CDR3 has 13 amino acids. This clonotype originated in a human donor who was the organ donor for an intestinal transplant. This sequence joins TRBV28 and TRBJ1-2; D is unclear. The source was unstimulated CD4+ T cells sorted from spleen or lymph node cells, collected before transplant. Here the CDR3 reads CASSLSAPYGYTF. In DNA form, the CDR3 reads TGTGCCAGCAGTTTAAGTGCGCCCTATGGCTACACCTTC.